Each of the 11 T cell receptor beta chains below was sequenced from the same sample in a study of T-cell reconstitution after alpha-beta-depleted transplantation in children. Unique molecular identifiers were incorporated when the TCRbeta library was constructed. TCRdb redid the calling of the PCR reads with MiXCR, one entry per CDR3 protein. The sample lists about 610,000 distinct CDR3 sequences, 10% to 13% occurring once. Sequences were derived from PBMCs from the stem cell graft donor, sampled from the stem cell graft. These receptors all stem from a human donor who donated a stem cell graft to a child with acute myeloid leukemia.

There are many counts of this clonotype. The chain couples TRBV5-1 to TRBJ2-4, with 7 bases that match TRBD2. The CDR3 length is 15 residues. V gave up 0 bases and J gave up 3 bases; unmatched junction bases: 3. Germline-derived CDR1 and CDR2 are SGHRS and YFSETQ. In nucleotides, the CDR3 is TGCGCCAGCAGCTTGGAGTGGACTAGCAAAAACATTCAGTACTTC. As protein: CASSLEWTSKNIQYF.

The rearrangement uses TRBV12-3 or TRBV12-4 and TRBJ1-1, with D possibly being TRBD1 (6 bases). V lost 7 bases to trimming and J lost 4 bases, with 19 bases between them. The CDR3 spans 15 residues. The CDR3 DNA reads TGTGCCAGCACCCTTCCCGCAGGGGAAGGCACTGAAGCTTTCTTT. It encodes CASTLPAGEGTEAFF.

In its sample, this clonotype was seen many times. The chain combines TRBV9 with TRBJ2-7; 12 bases match TRBD1. Germline CDR1 reads SGDLS; CDR2 reads YYNGEE. The CDR3 length is 15 residues. J was trimmed by 0 bases and V by 3 bases; bases with no gene match: 1. The CDR3 reads CASSGGQGASYEQYF. The CDR3 region has the DNA TGTGCCAGCAGCGGGGGACAGGGGGCCTCCTACGAGCAGTACTTC.

This clonotype showed up just a few times. This chain connects TRBV7-2 to TRBJ2-3, with 7 bases that match TRBD2. The germline CDR1 and CDR2 sequences are SGHTA and FQGNSA. This CDR3 is built from 16 residues. V lost 3 bases and J lost 8; bases outside the gene matches: 14. The CDR3 sequence: CASSFSSGSGSGTQYF. CDR3 nucleotides: TGTGCCAGCAGCTTCTCCAGCGGTAGCGGGTCGGGTACGCAGTATTTT.

The rearrangement joins TRBV29-1 to TRBJ2-5; 7 positions agree with TRBD1. J gave up 5 bases and V 8 bases, and 8 bases lay outside the gene matches. Germline CDR1 reads SQVTM; CDR2 reads ANQGSEA. CDR3 length: 12 amino acids. The CDR3 nucleotides read TGCAGCTCCAGACAGGGTCGGGAGACCCAGTACTTC. As protein: CSSRQGRETQYF.

This clonotype was seen a few times. J is TRBJ2-1 and V is TRBV11-2, with D hard to call. Germline-derived CDR1 and CDR2 are SGHAT and FQNNGV. CDR3 size: 18 residues. Trimming removed 4 bases at V and 7 bases at J, with 26 bases between. The CDR3 sequence is CASSSPNRRASPVNEQFF. CDR3 in DNA: TGTGCCAGCAGCTCCCCTAACCGACGGGCCAGCCCGGTGAATGAGCAGTTCTTC.

This clonotype has a handful of counts. The chain employs TRBV4-2 and TRBJ2-1; no definite D call. The CDR3 is made up of 15 amino acids. Germline V gene sequence: CDR1 LGHNA, CDR2 YNFKEQ. V was shortened by 0 bases and J by 6 bases, with 12 bases between the two germline ends. The CDR3 is CASSQEPGVFNEQFF. The CDR3, as DNA: TGTGCCAGCAGCCAAGAACCTGGGGTTTTCAATGAGCAGTTCTTC.

The chain is built from TRBV11-2 and TRBJ2-5, with 8 bases lining up with TRBD1. V was pared by 6 bases and J by 3 bases, with 3 bases of the junction left unmatched. Germline V gene sequence: CDR1 SGHAT, CDR2 FQNNGV. The CDR3 is 13 amino acids. Written as DNA, the CDR3 is TGTGCCAGCAGTATGGACAGGGAAGAGACCCAGTACTTC. This codes for CASSMDREETQYF.

This clonotype was counted at least ten times. This chain links TRBV29-1 with TRBJ2-7; tentative D call: TRBD1 (6 bases). Germline values: CDR1 SQVTM, CDR2 ANQGSEA. The CDR3 spans 13 residues. V was cut by 6 bases and J by 1 base, with 13 bases left in between. The CDR3, as DNA: TGCAGCGTCAGTGGACAGCTGTCCTACGAGCAGTACTTC. Its protein product is CSVSGQLSYEQYF.

V is TRBV19 and J is TRBJ2-1; TRBD2 agrees at 10 bases. CDR1 and CDR2 (germline): LNHDA, SQIVND (reference sequence). The CDR3 totals 15 residues. V dropped 6 bases and J dropped 3; count of bases not matched to a gene: 5. CDR3 sequence: CASRRPSGGYNEQFF. CDR3 DNA: TGTGCCAGTAGGCGCCCTAGCGGGGGCTACAATGAGCAGTTCTTC.

This chain joins TRBV13 and TRBJ2-1; 13 bases map to TRBD2. The CDR3 loop spans 17 amino acids. With V trimmed by 5 bases and J by 7 bases, 11 bases remained unmatched. CDR1 is PRHDT and CDR2 is FYEKMQ in the germline V gene (reference sequence). As DNA, the CDR3 is TGTGCCAGCAGCCTACGGAGGACTAGCGGGGGTATGAATGAGCAGTTCTTC. This codes for CASSLRRTSGGMNEQFF.